The TCR beta chain described here comes from a study of blood T cell repertoires in COVID-19. Profiling relied on immunoSEQ multiplex PCR, and the TCRdb table lists in-frame clones only, not all of them. The sample lists roughly 330,000 clones, about 87% occurring once. The V gene lost 1 base and the J gene lost 1 base, with 19 bases spanning the gap. The germline V gene encodes CDR1 LGHNA and CDR2 YNFKEQ. The CDR3 consists of 18 residues. This clone has only one observation. The sample was PBMCs or T cells enriched from blood (not recorded which). The chain employs TRBV4-2 and TRBJ2-5; D perhaps matches TRBD1 (6 bases). The clonotype originates from a man aged 30 to 39 who had recovered from COVID-19. The CDR3 DNA sequence: TGTGCCAGCAGCCAAGTTAGTATGGGGGCTAGCTCCCAAGAGACCCAGTACTTC. Translating gives CASSQVSMGASSQETQYF.